The clone carrying this TCR beta chain has only one observation. Per the germline V gene, CDR1 is SGHDN and CDR2 is FVKESK. The CDR3 spans 17 residues. The V end was cut by 1 base, the J end by 1 base, with 16 bases between. Original handling: Scientists estimated how many nucleated cells there were by amplifying reference gene primers. Here immunoSEQ multiplex PCR was the method, and the copy in TCRdb shows in-frame clones only, minus some. V and J calls and clone size come straight from that table; D and trimming were deduced from the DNA. The sample includes a few hundred thousand clones, approximately 90% of them seen just once. The data originate from a study of blood T cell repertoires in COVID-19. As for the study in general: Sources were T cells, B-cell-depleted T cells, or PBMCs; the material itself was cDNA or gDNA.

Self-reported history from a screening survey and questionnaire set each donor's cohort. Contact with a PCR-confirmed or clinician-diagnosed COVID-19 case occurred within 2 weeks of entry. This rearrangement joins TRBV14 to TRBJ1-1, with D possibly TRBD1 on 6 matching bases. The sample comprised PBMCs or T cells enriched from blood (not recorded which). This TCR was sampled from a woman in her thirties or forties who had been exposed to COVID-19. The CDR3 is CASSQVKGELPNTEAFF. The DNA of the CDR3 is TGTGCCAGCAGCCAAGTAAAGGGGGAGCTACCGAACACTGAAGCTTTCTTT.